This T cell receptor beta chain was captured in a study of human T cells and chemical hapten exposure. Time point specified: patch test 1, 2 weeks after DPC sensitization. Treatment noted: therapeutic diphenylcyclopropenone sensitization with weekly scalp DPC. V gave up 0 bases and J gave up 8 bases, with 11 bases separating them. The CDR3 spans 14 residues. Germline V gene sequence: CDR1 LGHNA, CDR2 YSLEER. TCRdb reprocessed the RACE reads via MiXCR and lists one record per CDR3 protein. The sample contains approximately 100,000 distinct CDR3 sequences, approximately 10% of which appear only once. This clonotype was counted at least ten times.

V usage is TRBV4-3 and J usage is TRBJ2-1, with D tentatively TRBD2 (5 bases). The TCR sequence derives from a woman aged 35 to 49 with alopecia areata. Some clones in this sample may be carry-over from other donors' samples. The sample in question was whole blood, obtained in connection with sensitization to the hapten diphenylcyclopropenone (DPC). The chain's CDR3 is CASSQEKPRDEQFF. As DNA, the CDR3 is TGCGCCAGCAGCCAAGAGAAGCCGAGGGATGAGCAGTTCTTC.